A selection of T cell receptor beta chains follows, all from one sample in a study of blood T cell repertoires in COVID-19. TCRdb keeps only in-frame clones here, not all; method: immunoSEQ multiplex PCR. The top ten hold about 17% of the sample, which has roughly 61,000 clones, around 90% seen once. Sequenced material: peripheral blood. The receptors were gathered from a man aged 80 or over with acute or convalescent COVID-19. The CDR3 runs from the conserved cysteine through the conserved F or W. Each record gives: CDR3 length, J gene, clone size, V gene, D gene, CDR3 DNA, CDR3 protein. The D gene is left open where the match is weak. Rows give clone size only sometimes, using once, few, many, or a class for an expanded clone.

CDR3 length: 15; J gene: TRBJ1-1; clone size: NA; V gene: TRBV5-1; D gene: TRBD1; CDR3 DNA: TGCGCCAGCAGCTTGGGACAGGGTATGAACACTGAAGCTTTCTTT; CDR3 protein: CASSLGQGMNTEAFF
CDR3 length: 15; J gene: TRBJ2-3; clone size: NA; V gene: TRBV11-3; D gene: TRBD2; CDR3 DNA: TGTGCCAGCAGCATAGCGGGGGGATCCACAGATACGCAGTATTTT; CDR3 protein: CASSIAGGSTDTQYF
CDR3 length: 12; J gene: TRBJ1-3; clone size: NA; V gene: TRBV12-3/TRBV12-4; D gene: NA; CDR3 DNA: TGTGCCAGCAGTTTAAATGGAGACACCATATATTTT; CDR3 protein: CASSLNGDTIYF
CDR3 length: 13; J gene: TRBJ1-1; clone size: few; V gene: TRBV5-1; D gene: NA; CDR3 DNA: TGCGCCAGCAGCTTGGCCCCCGTCGGTGAAGCTTTCTTT; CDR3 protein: CASSLAPVGEAFF
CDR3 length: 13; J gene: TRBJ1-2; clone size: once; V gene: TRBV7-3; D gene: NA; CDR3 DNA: TGTGCCAGCAAGGCCCAGGGTAGTCATGGCTACACCTTC; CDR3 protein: CASKAQGSHGYTF
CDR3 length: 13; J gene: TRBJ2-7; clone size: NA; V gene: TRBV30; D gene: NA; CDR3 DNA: TGTGCCTGGAGTGTAACCAGCGGTCACGAGCAGTACTTC; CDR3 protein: CAWSVTSGHEQYF
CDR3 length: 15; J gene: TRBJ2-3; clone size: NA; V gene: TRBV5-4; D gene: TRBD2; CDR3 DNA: TGTGCCAGCAGCCAAGGACTAGCAGGGGCGGATACGCAGTATTTT; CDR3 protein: CASSQGLAGADTQYF
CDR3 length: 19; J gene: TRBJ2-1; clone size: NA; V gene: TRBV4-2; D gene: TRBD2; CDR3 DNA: TGTGCCAGCAGCCCCTCCCGTGCGGGGGGGCCTTTCGCCTACAATGAGCAGTTCTTC; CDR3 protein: CASSPSRAGGPFAYNEQFF
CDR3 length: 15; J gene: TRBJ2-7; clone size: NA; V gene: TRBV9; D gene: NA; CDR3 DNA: TGTGCCAGCAGCCCCGGGACTGGGAGCTCCTACGAGCAGTACTTC; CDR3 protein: CASSPGTGSSYEQYF
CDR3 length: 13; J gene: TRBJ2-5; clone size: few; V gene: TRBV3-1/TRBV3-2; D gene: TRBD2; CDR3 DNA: TGTGCCAGCAGCCAAGATTCAGGGAGGGTCCAGTACTTC; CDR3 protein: CASSQDSGRVQYF
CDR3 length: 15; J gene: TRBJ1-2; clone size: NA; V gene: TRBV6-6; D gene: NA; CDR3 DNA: TGTGCCAGCAGATTACCGACAGGCCCTAACTATGGCTACACCTTC; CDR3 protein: CASRLPTGPNYGYTF
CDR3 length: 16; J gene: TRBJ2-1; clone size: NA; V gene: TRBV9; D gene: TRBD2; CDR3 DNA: TGTGCCAGCAGCGTAGATTACGGGGGGGCCAACAATGAGCAGTTCTTC; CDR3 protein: CASSVDYGGANNEQFF
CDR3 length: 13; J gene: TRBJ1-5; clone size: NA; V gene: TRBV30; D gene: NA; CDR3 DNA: TGTGCCTGGAACTATGGAGACGGTCAGCCCCAGCATTTT; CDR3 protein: CAWNYGDGQPQHF
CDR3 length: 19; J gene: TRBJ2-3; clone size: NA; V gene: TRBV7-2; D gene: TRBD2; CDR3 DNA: TGTGCCAGCAGCTTAGCGCTGGGGCGGGGGGGCGGTTGGACAGATACGCAGTATTTT; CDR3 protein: CASSLALGRGGGWTDTQYF
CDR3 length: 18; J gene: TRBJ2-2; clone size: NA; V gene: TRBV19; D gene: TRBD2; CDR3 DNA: TGTGCCAGTAGTCCCGGACTAGCGGGGGGGTCCAACACCGGGGAGCTGTTTTTT; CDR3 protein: CASSPGLAGGSNTGELFF
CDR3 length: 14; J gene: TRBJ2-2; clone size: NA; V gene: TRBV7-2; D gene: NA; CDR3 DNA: TGTGCCAGCAGCAACCGCCAGGATTCCGGGGAGCTGTTTTTT; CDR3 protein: CASSNRQDSGELFF
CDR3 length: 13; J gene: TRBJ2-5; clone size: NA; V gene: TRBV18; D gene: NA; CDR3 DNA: TGTGCCAGCTCACCACTGGCAGAAGAGACCCAGTACTTC; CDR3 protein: CASSPLAEETQYF
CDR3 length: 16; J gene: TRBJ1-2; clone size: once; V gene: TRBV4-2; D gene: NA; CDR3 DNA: TGTGCCAGCAGCCAAGATGATAGCTTCACTAACTATGGCTACACCTTC; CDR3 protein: CASSQDDSFTNYGYTF
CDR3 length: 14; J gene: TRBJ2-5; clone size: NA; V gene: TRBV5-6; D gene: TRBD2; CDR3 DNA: TGTGCCAGCGGGCGAGCTAGCGGGGTTGAGACCCAGTACTTC; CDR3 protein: CASGRASGVETQYF
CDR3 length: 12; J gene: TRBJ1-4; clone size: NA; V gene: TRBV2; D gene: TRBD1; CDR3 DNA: TGTGCCAGCACCGGGACAGGGGAAAAACTGTTTTTT; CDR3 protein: CASTGTGEKLFF
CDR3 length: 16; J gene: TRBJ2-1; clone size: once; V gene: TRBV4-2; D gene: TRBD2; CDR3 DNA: TGTGCCAGCAGCCACGCAGGTGGCGGGGGGGCGGATGAGCAGTTCTTC; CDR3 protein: CASSHAGGGGADEQFF
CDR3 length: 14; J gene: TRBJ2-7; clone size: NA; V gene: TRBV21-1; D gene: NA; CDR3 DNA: TGTGCCAGCAGCAAAGCGCCCAGGGGGCAAGAGCAGTACTTC; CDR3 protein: CASSKAPRGQEQYF
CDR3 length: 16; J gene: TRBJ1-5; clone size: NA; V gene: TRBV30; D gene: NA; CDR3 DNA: TGTGCCTGGACGTTCGGGGGTCCGGGTGGCAATCAGCCCCAGCATTTT; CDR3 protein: CAWTFGGPGGNQPQHF
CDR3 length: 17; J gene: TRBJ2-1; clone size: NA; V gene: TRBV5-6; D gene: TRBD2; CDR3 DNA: TGTGCCAGCAGCTCCCCTGCCGGGGAGGGGAGATGGGATGAGCAGTTCTTC; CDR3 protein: CASSSPAGEGRWDEQFF
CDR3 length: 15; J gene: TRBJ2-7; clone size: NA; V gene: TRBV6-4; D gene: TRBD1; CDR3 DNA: TGTGCCAGCACGGACAGGGTAACCTCATCCTACGAGCAGTACTTC; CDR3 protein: CASTDRVTSSYEQYF
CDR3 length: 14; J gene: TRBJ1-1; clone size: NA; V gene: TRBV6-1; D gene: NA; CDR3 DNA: TGTGCCAGCAGTGAATCTGAGGGAATCGCTGAAGCTTTCTTT; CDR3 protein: CASSESEGIAEAFF
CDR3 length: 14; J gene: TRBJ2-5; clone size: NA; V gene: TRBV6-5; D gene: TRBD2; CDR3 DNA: TGTGCCAGCGGGGTGGCGGGGGGCCAAGAGACCCAGTACTTC; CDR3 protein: CASGVAGGQETQYF
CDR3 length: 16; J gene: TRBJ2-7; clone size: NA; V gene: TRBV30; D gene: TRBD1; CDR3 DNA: TGTGCCGGGAGGACCCGGTGGACAGGGGGCACCTACGAGCAGTACTTC; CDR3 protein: CAGRTRWTGGTYEQYF
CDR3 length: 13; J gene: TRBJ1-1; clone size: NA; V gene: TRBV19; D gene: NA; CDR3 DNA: TGTGCCAGTAGATTGGACAGTGGGCGTGAAGCTTTCTTT; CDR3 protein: CASRLDSGREAFF
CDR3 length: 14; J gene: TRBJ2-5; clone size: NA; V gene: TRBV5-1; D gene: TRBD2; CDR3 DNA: TGCGCCAGCAGCTTGGCGGGGGGGCCGGAGACCCAGTACTTC; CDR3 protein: CASSLAGGPETQYF
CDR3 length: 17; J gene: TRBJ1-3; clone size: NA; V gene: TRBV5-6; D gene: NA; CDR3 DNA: TGTGCCAGCAGCACATACGGGACACAGTCCTCTGGAAACACCATATATTTT; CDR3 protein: CASSTYGTQSSGNTIYF
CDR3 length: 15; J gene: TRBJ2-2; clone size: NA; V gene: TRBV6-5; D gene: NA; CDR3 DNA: TGTGCCAGCAGTTACTTCCCACTGAACACCGGGGAGCTGTTTTTT; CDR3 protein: CASSYFPLNTGELFF
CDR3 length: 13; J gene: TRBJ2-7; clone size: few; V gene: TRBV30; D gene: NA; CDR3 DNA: TGTGCCTGGAGTTACAGCCCCGACTACGAGCAGTACTTC; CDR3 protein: CAWSYSPDYEQYF
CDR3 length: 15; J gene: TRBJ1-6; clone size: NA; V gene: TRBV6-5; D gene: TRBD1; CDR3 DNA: TGTGCCAGCAGAACTCGACAGGGCTATAATTCACCCCTCCACTTT; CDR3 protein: CASRTRQGYNSPLHF
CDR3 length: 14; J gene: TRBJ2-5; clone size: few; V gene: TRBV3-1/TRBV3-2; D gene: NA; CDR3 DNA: TGTGCCAGCAGCCAAGTAGGGGCGGTGGAGACCCAGTACTTC; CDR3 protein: CASSQVGAVETQYF
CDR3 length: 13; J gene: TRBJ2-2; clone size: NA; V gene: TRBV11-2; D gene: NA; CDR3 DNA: TGTGCCAGCAGCCCATCCAACACCGGGGAGCTGTTTTTT; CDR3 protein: CASSPSNTGELFF
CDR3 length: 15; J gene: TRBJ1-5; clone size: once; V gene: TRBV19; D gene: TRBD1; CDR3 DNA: TGTGCCAGTAGTATAGGGACAGGGAGCAATCAGCCCCAGCATTTT; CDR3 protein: CASSIGTGSNQPQHF
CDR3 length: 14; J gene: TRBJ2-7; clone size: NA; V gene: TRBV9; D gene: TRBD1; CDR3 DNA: TGTGCCAGCAGCGCCGGGACAGGGCTCTACGAGCAGTACTTC; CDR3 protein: CASSAGTGLYEQYF
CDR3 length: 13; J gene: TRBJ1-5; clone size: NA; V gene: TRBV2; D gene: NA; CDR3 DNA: TGTGCCAGCAGTGCTAGTGGAGATCAGCCCCAGCATTTT; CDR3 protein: CASSASGDQPQHF
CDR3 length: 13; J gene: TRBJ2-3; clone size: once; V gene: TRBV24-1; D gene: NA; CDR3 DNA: TGTGCCACCAGTGATTCGCAGGCAGATACGCAGTATTTT; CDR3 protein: CATSDSQADTQYF
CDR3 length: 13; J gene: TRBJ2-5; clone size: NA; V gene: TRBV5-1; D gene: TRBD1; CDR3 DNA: TGCGCCAGCAGTGTTGGACAGGGAGGAACCCAGTACTTC; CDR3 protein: CASSVGQGGTQYF
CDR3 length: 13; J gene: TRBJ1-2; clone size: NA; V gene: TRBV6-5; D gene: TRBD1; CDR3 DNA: TGTGCCAGCAGTAAGGACAGGGGCCGGGGCTACACCTTC; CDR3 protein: CASSKDRGRGYTF
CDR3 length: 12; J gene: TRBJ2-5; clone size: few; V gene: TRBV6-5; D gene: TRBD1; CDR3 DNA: TGTGCCACCCGACAGGGATTCGAGACCCAGTACTTC; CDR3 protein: CATRQGFETQYF
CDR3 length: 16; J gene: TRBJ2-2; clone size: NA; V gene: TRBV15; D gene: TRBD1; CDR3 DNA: TGTGCCACCAGCACCAAAGACAGGGGGGACACCGGGGAGCTGTTTTTT; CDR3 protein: CATSTKDRGDTGELFF
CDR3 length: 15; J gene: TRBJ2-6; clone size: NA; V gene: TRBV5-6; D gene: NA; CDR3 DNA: TGTGCCAGCAGCTTCAGGGCCCCTGGGGCCAACGTCCTGACTTTC; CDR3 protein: CASSFRAPGANVLTF
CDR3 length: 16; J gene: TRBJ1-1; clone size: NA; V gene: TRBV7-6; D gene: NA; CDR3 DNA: TGTGCCAGCAGCTTAGCCCGGACAAGTCAGTACACTGAAGCTTTCTTT; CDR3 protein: CASSLARTSQYTEAFF
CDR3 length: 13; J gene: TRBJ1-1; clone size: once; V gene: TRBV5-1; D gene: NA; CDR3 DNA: TGCGCCAGCAGCGCAAGGACCCGGGGTGAAGCTTTCTTT; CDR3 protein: CASSARTRGEAFF
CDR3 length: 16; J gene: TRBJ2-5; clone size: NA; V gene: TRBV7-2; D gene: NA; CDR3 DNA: TGTGCCAGCAGCTCCTTCCCGCGACAGCTTCAAGAGACCCAGTACTTC; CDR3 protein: CASSSFPRQLQETQYF